The clone carrying this TCR beta chain was seen at least ten times. Its antigen is currently unknown. For ophthalmopathy patients, the Clinical Activity Score was at least 3 and the NOSPECS grade at least 4; duration was under 3 months. Patients were excluded because of uncontrolled infection, other autoimmune disease, pregnancy or lactation. This sample stems from a study of T cells in Graves' hyperthyroidism and ophthalmopathy. Amplification targeted TCR beta CDR3 regions from RNA transcripts. The TCR CDR3 was amplified in a first-round RT-PCR using the HTBI primer set. TCRdb redid the calling of the multiplex PCR reads with MiXCR, one entry per CDR3 protein. The table lists approximately 690,000 distinct CDR3 sequences, more than 14% of them singletons, with around 13% in the top ten. Study-level findings and limits: Stable hyperthyroidism and ophthalmopathy were separated using 13 V-J signatures.

The receptor's source is a woman in her forties or fifties with Graves' ophthalmopathy. Material: blood.

CDR3 bases: TGTGCCAGCAGCACACAGGGGTTACAGCCCCAGCATTTT. This codes for CASSTQGLQPQHF. The gene calls are TRBV3-1 and TRBJ1-5; 7 bases line up with TRBD1. V lost 5 bases and J lost 7; bases outside the gene matches: 5. CDR3 length: 13 amino acids. Germline V gene lookup returns CDR1 LGHDT and CDR2 YNNKEL (reference sequence). Supplemented by reference TRBV3-1 and TRBJ1-5, the full variable domain reads DTAVSQTPKYLVTQMGNDKSIKCEQNLGHDTMYWYKQDSKKFLKIMFSYNNKELIINETVPNRFSPKSPDKAHLNLHINSLELGDSAVYFCASSTQGLQPQHFGDGTRLSIL.